The rows below give T cell receptor beta chains drawn from one sample of a study of cytomegalovirus exposure and HLA in healthy donors. This table comes from immunoSEQ multiplex PCR, and its TCRdb copy is limited to in-frame clones, with some not included. The sample includes about 64,000 clones, over 75% of them seen just once. Sequencing was done on a sample of PBMCs. The source is a female donor in good health and CMV-seronegative. Both conserved end residues are part of each CDR3. A D gene is named only where the DNA matches it firmly. The size entry is marked missing in some rows and otherwise reads once, few, many or a size class.

TGTGCCAGCAGCTCAACAGGGGTGGGGCTCTACGAGCAGTACTTC CASSSTGVGLYEQYF TRBV27 TRBD1 TRBJ2-7 .
TGCGCCAGCAGTGGGGGGCTAACAAAAGCCAAAAACATTCAGTACTTC CASSGGLTKAKNIQYF TRBV10-2 . TRBJ2-4 .
TGCGCCAGCAGCCTCAGACACCCTAATTCACCCCTCCACTTT CASSLRHPNSPLHF TRBV4-1 . TRBJ1-6 .
TGTGCCAGCAGCTCGTCGGGAGCGGGAGGAGCCGAGCAGTACTTC CASSSSGAGGAEQYF TRBV9 TRBD2 TRBJ2-7 .
TGCGCCAGCAGCCGACAGGGGGTGGAGGAAGAGACCCAGTACTTC CASSRQGVEEETQYF TRBV5-1 TRBD1 TRBJ2-5 .
TGTGCCAGCAGTCCAGGGACAGGGGTGGATACGCAGTATTTT CASSPGTGVDTQYF TRBV27 TRBD1 TRBJ2-3 .
TGTGCCAGCAGTTTCGCTGGCCGGAACACTGAAGCTTTCTTT CASSFAGRNTEAFF TRBV27 . TRBJ1-1 .
TGTGCCAGCAGCTTAGATATGATTCCGCGACACGCCTATGGCTACACCTTC CASSLDMIPRHAYGYTF TRBV11-2 . TRBJ1-2 .
TGTGCCAGCAGCTCGGGGACTGCGCTCGTCCAGTTCTTC CASSSGTALVQFF TRBV5-8 . TRBJ2-1 .
TGCGCCAGCAGCCCACACCGGGACACGAGAGGGTCGTTGGCTTTCTTT CASSPHRDTRGSLAFF TRBV5-1 . TRBJ1-1 few
TGTGCCAGCACTTCCGGGACAGGGATCGTTGGTTCCTACGAGCAGTACTTC CASTSGTGIVGSYEQYF TRBV2 TRBD1 TRBJ2-7 .
TGTGCCAGCAGCGGGGACAGGGCTTATGATTCACCCCTCCACTTT CASSGDRAYDSPLHF TRBV6-5 TRBD1 TRBJ1-6 .
TGTGCCAGCAGTACAGAACTAGGGGAGCAGTTCTTC CASSTELGEQFF TRBV27 . TRBJ2-1 once
TGTGCCAGCAGTCGACAGGGCAAATCCAAAAACATTCAGTACTTC CASSRQGKSKNIQYF TRBV6-5 TRBD1 TRBJ2-4 .
TGCAGCGTTGGGGGCAGGTTGGCTTCCTACGAGCAGTACTTC CSVGGRLASYEQYF TRBV29-1 . TRBJ2-7 .
TGTGCCAGCTCACCACGGGAGGGCGAGCAGTACTTC CASSPREGEQYF TRBV18 TRBD2 TRBJ2-7 .
TGTGCCAGCAGTGTGCCCGCCCGGGTAGATACGCAGTATTTT CASSVPARVDTQYF TRBV6-1 . TRBJ2-3 .
TGTGCCAGCAGCCCACCAGGAGCGGGAGTGTCCTACGAGCAGTACTTC CASSPPGAGVSYEQYF TRBV28 TRBD2 TRBJ2-7 .
TGTGCCAGCAGCTTCGGAGGTAGCGTTAGCACAGATACGCAGTATTTT CASSFGGSVSTDTQYF TRBV7-3 . TRBJ2-3 .
TGTGCCTGGAGTGTAGATGGGGCTCGCGGGAGGGCCAAAAACATTCAGTACTTC CAWSVDGARGRAKNIQYF TRBV30 TRBD2 TRBJ2-4 few
TGCAGCGTAACTCCGGGACTAGCGGGGGGGGAAGATACGCAGTATTTT CSVTPGLAGGEDTQYF TRBV29-1 TRBD2 TRBJ2-3 .
TGTGCCAGCAGCGCGGGGCCTGTGACTAGCGGGACGGTTTACGAGCAGTACTTC CASSAGPVTSGTVYEQYF TRBV7-6 TRBD2 TRBJ2-7 .
TGTGCCAGCTCACCACCGTCCATTCAGACCCAGTACTTC CASSPPSIQTQYF TRBV18 . TRBJ2-5 .
TGTGCCAGCAGCACTCGGGGGACTAGCGTTCAAGAGACCCAGTACTTC CASSTRGTSVQETQYF TRBV7-9 TRBD2 TRBJ2-5 .
TGTGCCAGCAGCTCGGACAGGGGGCGCGGTGCCGAGACCCAGTACTTC CASSSDRGRGAETQYF TRBV5-5 TRBD1 TRBJ2-5 .
TGTGCCAGCAACCTTTCCCCGCCCCGCGGGAACACTGAAGCTTTCTTT CASNLSPPRGNTEAFF TRBV7-8 . TRBJ1-1 .
TGCGCCAGCAGCCGACTAGCGGGGGAGACCCAGTACTTC CASSRLAGETQYF TRBV5-1 TRBD2 TRBJ2-5 .
TGTGCCAGCAGCTTAGTCGGCCAGGGATTGAACACTGAAGCTTTCTTT CASSLVGQGLNTEAFF TRBV11-1 . TRBJ1-1 .
TGTGCCAGCAGTGACAGTCACTATGGCTACACCTTC CASSDSHYGYTF TRBV6-1 . TRBJ1-2 .
TGTGCCAGCAGCGTAGACTCTCGGACCGGGGAGCTGTTTTTT CASSVDSRTGELFF TRBV9 . TRBJ2-2 .
TGTGCCGGACAGAGAAATCAGCCCCAGCATTTT CAGQRNQPQHF TRBV19 . TRBJ1-5 .
TGCGCCAGCAGCCAAGGACAGGGTGGTACGCAGTATTTT CASSQGQGGTQYF TRBV4-3 TRBD1 TRBJ2-3 .
TGTGCCAGCAGCCCCGGGGGTGGGTTCTCTGGGGCCAACGTCCTGACTTTC CASSPGGGFSGANVLTF TRBV6-4 . TRBJ2-6 .
TGTGCCAGCAGTTTTGGGGGGACAGGAGATAATCAGCCCCAGCATTTT CASSFGGTGDNQPQHF TRBV28 TRBD1 TRBJ1-5 .
TGTGCCAGCAGCGAACGGCAGGGATGGGGTCAAGCTTTCTTT CASSERQGWGQAFF TRBV5-6 . TRBJ1-1 .
TGTGCCAGCAGCATAGGTGATCGAGGATACGACTATGGCTACACCTTC CASSIGDRGYDYGYTF TRBV9 . TRBJ1-2 .
TGTGCCAGCAGCTTTGGGGTCCAGGGGACCTACGAGCAGTACTTC CASSFGVQGTYEQYF TRBV7-6 . TRBJ2-7 .
TGTGCCAGCAGTTTGAGCCAGGGGGACTATGGCTACACCTTC CASSLSQGDYGYTF TRBV28 TRBD1 TRBJ1-2 .
TGTGCCAGCAGCTTAGGGCGGTTCGCGAACACCGGGGAGCTGTTTTTT CASSLGRFANTGELFF TRBV11-2 . TRBJ2-2 .
TGTGCCAGCAGCTTAGCTGTGAGAGGAGGGGATCAGTACTTC CASSLAVRGGDQYF TRBV7-2 . TRBJ2-7 .
TGCAGCGTTGGAGCCGGACAGAAAGAGCAGTTCTTC CSVGAGQKEQFF TRBV29-1 . TRBJ2-1 .
TGTGCCAGCAGTCTATCGTTGGGACACGCGAACTACGAGCAGTACTTC CASSLSLGHANYEQYF TRBV27 . TRBJ2-7 .
TGTGCCAGCAGTTTATTTGGACTAGCGGCTAGCACAGATACGCAGTATTTT CASSLFGLAASTDTQYF TRBV28 TRBD2 TRBJ2-3 .
TGTGCCAGACCAGGAAATCAGCCCCAGCATTTT CARPGNQPQHF TRBV9 . TRBJ1-5 once
TGTGCCAGCCATGTTGGGCGAACCTACGAGCAGTACTTC CASHVGRTYEQYF TRBV18 . TRBJ2-7 .
TGCGCCAGCAGCCAAGATTTATACAGGGGCAATCAGCCCCAGCATTTT CASSQDLYRGNQPQHF TRBV4-3 . TRBJ1-5 .
TGTGCCAGCAGTTCACCGGGACAGGGTCTCAATGAGCAGTTCTTC CASSSPGQGLNEQFF TRBV7-9 TRBD1 TRBJ2-1 once